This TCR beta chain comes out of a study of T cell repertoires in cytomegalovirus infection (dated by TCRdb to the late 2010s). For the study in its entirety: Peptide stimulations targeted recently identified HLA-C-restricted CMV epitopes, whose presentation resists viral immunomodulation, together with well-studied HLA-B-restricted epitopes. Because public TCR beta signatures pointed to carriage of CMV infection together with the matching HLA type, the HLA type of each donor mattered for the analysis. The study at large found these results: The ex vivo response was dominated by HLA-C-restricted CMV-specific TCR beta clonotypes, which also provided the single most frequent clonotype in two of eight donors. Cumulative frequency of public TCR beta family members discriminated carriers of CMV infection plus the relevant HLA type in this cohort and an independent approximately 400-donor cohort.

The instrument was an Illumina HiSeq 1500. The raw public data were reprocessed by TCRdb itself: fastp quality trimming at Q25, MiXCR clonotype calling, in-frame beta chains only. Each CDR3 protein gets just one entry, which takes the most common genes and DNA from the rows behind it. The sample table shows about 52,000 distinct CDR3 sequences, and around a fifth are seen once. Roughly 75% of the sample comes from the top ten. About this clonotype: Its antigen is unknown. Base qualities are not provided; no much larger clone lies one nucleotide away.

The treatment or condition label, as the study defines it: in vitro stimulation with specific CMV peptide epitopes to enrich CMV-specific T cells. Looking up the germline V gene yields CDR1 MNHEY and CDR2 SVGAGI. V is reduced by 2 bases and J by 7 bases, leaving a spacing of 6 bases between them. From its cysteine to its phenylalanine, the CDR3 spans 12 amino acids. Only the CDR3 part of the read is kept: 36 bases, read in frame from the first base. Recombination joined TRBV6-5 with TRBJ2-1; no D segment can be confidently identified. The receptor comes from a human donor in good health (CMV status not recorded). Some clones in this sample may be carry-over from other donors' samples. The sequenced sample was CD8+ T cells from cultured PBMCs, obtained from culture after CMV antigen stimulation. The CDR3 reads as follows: CASSYGGNEQFF. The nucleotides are TGTGCCAGCAGTTACGGTGGGAATGAGCAGTTCTTC.